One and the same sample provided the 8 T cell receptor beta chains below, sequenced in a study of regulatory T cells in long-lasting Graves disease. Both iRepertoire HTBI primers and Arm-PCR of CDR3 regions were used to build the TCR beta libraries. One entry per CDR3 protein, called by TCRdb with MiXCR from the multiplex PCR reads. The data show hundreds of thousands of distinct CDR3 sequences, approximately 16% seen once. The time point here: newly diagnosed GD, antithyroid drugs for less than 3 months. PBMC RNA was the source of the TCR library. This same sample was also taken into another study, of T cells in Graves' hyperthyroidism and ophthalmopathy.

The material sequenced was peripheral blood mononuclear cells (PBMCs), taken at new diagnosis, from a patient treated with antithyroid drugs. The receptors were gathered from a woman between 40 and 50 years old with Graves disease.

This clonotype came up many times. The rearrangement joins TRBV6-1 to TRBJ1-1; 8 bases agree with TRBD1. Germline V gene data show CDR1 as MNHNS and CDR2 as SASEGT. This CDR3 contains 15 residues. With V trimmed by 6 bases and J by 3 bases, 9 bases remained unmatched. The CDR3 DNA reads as TGTGCCAGCAGAGGGCAGGGGGCGGGGGACACTGAAGCTTTCTTT. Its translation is CASRGQGAGDTEAFF.

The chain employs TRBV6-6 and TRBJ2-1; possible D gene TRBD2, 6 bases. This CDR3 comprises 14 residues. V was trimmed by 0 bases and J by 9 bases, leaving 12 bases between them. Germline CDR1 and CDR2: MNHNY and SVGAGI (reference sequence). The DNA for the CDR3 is TGTGCCAGCAGTTACTCGCAGACTAGAAGTGAGCAGTTCTTC. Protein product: CASSYSQTRSEQFF.

In DNA form, the CDR3 reads TGTGCCAGCAGCTTCTTCGGGACCCCAACTAATGAAAAACTGTTTTTT. Translating it yields CASSFFGTPTNEKLFF. V usage is TRBV11-2 and J usage is TRBJ1-4, with a weak D call TRBD1 (5 bases). There are 16 residues in the CDR3. Germline assignment: CDR1 SGHAT and CDR2 FQNNGV. V was trimmed by 3 bases and J by 0 bases, leaving 11 bases between them.

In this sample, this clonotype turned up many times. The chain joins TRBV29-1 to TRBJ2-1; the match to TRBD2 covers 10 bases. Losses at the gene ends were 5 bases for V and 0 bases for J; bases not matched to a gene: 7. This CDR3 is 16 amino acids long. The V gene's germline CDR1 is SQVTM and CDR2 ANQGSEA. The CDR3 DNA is TGCAGCGTTACTACTAGCGGGACGCACTCCTACAATGAGCAGTTCTTC. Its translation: CSVTTSGTHSYNEQFF.

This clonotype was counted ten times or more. CDR3 bases: TGTGCCAGCAGTACCTACGTCAGGGGAGAATCCGAGCAGTACTTC. It codes for CASSTYVRGESEQYF. This chain connects TRBV27 to TRBJ2-7; D perhaps matches TRBD1 (6 bases). V gave up 5 bases and J gave up 6 bases, with 20 bases separating them. CDR1 and CDR2 (germline): MNHEY, SMNVEV (reference sequence). This CDR3 region has 15 residues.

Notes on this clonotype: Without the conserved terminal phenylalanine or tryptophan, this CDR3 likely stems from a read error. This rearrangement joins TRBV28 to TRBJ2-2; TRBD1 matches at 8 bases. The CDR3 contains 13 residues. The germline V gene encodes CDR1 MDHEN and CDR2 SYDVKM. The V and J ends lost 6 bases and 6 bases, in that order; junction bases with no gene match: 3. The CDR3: CASSRTGPGELFL. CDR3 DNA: TGTGCCAGCAGCCGGACAGGGCCCGGGGAGCTGTTTCTT.

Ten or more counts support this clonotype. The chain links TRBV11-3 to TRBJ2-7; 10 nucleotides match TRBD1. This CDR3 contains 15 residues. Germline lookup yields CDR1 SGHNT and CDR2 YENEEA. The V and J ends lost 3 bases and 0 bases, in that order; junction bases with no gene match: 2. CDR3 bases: TGTGCCAGCAGCTTCGGACAGGGGGTCTCCTACGAGCAGTACTTC. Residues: CASSFGQGVSYEQYF.

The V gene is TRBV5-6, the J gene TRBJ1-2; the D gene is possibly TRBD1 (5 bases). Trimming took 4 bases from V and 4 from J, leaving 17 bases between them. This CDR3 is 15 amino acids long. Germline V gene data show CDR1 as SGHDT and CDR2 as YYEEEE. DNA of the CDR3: TGTGCCAGCAGCGCACTACACAGAAGGGGCTATGGCTACACCTTC. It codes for CASSALHRRGYGYTF.